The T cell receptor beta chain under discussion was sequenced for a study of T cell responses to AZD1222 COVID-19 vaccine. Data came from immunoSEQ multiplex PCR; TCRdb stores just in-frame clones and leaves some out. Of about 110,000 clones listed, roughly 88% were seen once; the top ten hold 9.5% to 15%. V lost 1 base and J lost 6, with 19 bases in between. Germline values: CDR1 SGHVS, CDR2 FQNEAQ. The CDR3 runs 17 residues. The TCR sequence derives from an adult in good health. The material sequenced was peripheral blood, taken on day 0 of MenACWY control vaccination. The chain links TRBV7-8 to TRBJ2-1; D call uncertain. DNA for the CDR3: TGTGCCAGCAGCTTAGTATCCGTGAAGGGTCTGTTCAATGAGCAGTTCTTC. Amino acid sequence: CASSLVSVKGLFNEQFF.